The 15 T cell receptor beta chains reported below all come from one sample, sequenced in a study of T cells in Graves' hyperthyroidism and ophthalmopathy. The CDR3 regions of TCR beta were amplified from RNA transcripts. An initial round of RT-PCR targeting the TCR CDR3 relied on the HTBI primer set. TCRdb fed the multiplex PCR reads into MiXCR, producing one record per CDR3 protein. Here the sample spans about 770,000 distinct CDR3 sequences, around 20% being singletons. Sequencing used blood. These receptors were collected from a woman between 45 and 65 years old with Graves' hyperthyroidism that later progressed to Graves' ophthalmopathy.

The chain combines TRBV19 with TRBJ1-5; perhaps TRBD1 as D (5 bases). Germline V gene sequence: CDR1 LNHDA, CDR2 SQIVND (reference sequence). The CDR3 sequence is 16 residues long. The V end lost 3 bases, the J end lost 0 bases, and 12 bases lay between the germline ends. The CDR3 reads CASSILGVYSNQPQHF. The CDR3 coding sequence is TGTGCCAGTAGTATTCTGGGGGTTTATAGCAATCAGCCCCAGCATTTT.

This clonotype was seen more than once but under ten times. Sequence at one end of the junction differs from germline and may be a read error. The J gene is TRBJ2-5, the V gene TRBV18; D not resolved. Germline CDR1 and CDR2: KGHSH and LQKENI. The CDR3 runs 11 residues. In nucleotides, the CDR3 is TGTGCCAGCTCAACACCAGAGACCCAGTACTTC. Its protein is CASSTPETQYF.

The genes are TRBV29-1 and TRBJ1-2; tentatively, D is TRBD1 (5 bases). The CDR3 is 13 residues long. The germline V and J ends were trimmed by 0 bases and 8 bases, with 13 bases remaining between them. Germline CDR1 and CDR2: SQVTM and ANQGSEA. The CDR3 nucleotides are TGCAGCGTTGAAGAAGGGGCCAGCCTGGGCTACACCTTC. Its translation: CSVEEGASLGYTF.

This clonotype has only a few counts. The CDR3 nucleotides read TGTGCCAGCAGTATAGACAGGGGAGAGACCCAGTACTTC. Protein product: CASSIDRGETQYF. V is TRBV6-1 and J is TRBJ2-5; 8 nucleotides align to TRBD1. Germline CDR1 is MNHNS and CDR2 is SASEGT. Germline trimming cut 5 bases from V and 4 bases from J; bases unmatched to any gene: 3. This CDR3 has 13 residues.

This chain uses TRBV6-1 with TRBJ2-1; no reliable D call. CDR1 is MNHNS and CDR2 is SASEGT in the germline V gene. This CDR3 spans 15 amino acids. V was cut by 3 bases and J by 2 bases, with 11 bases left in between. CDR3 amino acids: CASSDQAATYNEQFF. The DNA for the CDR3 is TGTGCCAGCAGTGACCAAGCCGCCACCTACAATGAGCAGTTCTTC.

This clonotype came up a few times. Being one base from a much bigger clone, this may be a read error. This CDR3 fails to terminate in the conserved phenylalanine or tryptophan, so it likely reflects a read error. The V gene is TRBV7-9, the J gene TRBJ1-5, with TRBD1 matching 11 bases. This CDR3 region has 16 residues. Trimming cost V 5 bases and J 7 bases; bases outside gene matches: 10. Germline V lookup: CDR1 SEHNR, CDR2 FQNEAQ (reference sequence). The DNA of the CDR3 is TGTGCCAGCAGCGAGACCGGGACAGGGGGAAGGCAGCCCCAGCATTAT. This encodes CASSETGTGGRQPQHY.

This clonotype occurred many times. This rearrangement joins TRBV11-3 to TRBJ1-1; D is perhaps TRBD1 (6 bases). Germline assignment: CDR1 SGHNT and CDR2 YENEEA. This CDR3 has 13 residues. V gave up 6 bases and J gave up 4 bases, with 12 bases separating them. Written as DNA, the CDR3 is TGTGCCAGCAGTTCAGGGGTTGGCACTGAAGCTTTCTTT. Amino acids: CASSSGVGTEAFF.

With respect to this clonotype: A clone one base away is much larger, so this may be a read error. CDR3 loop: CASSLGASYNSPLHF. The DNA of the CDR3 is TGTGCCAGCAGTTTAGGGGCTTCCTATAATTCACCCCTCCACTTT. This rearrangement joins TRBV12-3 or TRBV12-4 to TRBJ1-6; D is ambiguous. The CDR3 totals 15 residues. V lost 1 base and J 1 base, leaving 5 bases between the germline ends.

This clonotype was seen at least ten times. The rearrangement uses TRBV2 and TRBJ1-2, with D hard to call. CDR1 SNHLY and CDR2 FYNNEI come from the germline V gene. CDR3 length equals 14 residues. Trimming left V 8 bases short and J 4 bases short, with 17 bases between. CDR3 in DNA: TGTGCCAGCTGGGTGAAGGAGTTTCTCTATGGCTACACCTTC. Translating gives CASWVKEFLYGYTF. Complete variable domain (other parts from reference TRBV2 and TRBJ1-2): EPEVTQTPSHQVTQMGQEVILRCVPISNHLYFYWYRQILGQKVEFLVSFYNNEISEKSEIFDDQFSVERPDGSNFTLKIRSTKLEDSAMYFCASWVKEFLYGYTFGSGTRLTVV.

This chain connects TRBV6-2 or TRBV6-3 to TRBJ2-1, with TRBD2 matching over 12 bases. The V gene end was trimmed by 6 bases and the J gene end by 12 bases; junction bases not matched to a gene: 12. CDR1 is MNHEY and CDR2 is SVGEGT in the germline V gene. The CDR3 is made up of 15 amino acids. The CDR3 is CASRMLAGGPAWQFF. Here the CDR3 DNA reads TGTGCCAGCAGGATGCTAGCGGGGGGGCCTGCCTGGCAGTTCTTC.

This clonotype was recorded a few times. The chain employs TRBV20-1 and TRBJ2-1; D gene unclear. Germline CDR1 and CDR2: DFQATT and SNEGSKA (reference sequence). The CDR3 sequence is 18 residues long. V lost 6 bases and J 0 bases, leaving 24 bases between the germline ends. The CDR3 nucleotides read TGCAGTGCCCGGATTGTTTTGGTTTTGCGGAGCTCCTACAATGAGCAGTTCTTC. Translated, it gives CSARIVLVLRSSYNEQFF.

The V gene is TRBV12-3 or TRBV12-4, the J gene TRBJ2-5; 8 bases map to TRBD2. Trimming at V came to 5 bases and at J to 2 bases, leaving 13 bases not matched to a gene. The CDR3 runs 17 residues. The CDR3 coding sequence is TGTGCCAGCAGTCCCTCCCTGGGCGGGGGGTATCAAGAGACCCAGTACTTC. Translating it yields CASSPSLGGGYQETQYF.

CDR3 loop: CASSYHRNLEAFF. In DNA, the CDR3 is TGTGCCAGCAGTTACCACAGGAACCTTGAAGCTTTCTTT. The J gene is TRBJ1-1, the V gene TRBV27, with D perhaps matching TRBD1 (5 bases). The CDR3 covers 13 residues. Germline lookup yields CDR1 MNHEY and CDR2 SMNVEV (reference sequence). V was cut by 4 bases and J by 7 bases, with 13 bases left in between.

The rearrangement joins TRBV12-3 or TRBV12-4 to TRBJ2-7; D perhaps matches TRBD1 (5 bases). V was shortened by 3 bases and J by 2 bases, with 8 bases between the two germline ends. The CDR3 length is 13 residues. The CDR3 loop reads CASSFDRAYEQYF. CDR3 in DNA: TGTGCCAGCAGTTTTGACAGAGCCTACGAGCAGTACTTC.

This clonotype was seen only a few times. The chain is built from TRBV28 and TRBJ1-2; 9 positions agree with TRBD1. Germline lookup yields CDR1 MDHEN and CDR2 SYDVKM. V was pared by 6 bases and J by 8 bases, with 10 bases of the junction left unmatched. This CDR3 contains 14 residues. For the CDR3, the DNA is TGTGCCAGCAGATTACAGGGGGCGCATGTCGGCTACACCTTC. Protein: CASRLQGAHVGYTF.